This T cell receptor (beta chain) was found in a study of blood T cells in healthy people across ages. Study in general: Using template switching, researchers captured about one barcoded beta molecule for each two T cells. Study-wide results and caveats: As naive T cell percentage varied, TCR beta diversity correlated strongly with it. Higher diversity and more naive CD4+ cells were features of long-lived donors, compared to aged donors.

The length of the CDR3 is 13 residues. Germline V gene lookup returns CDR1 DFQATT and CDR2 SNEGSKA (reference sequence). J gave up 5 bases and V 5 bases, and 8 bases lay outside the gene matches. A sample-barcoded 5' primer and a J-beta primer mix were used in a second PCR of roughly 6 to 11 cycles. Each CDR3 protein gets one entry after TCRdb re-called the 5' RACE reads with MiXCR. The sample includes 1.5 million to 2 million distinct CDR3 sequences, about two fifths of them seen just once. Roughly 10 milliliters of peripheral blood were drawn from each donor. In the case of this clonotype: Antigen unknown.

The sequence was obtained from a human donor in good health. This rearrangement joins TRBV20-1 to TRBJ2-5; 7 bases match TRBD2. Material for sequencing was blood. This CDR3 is CSAFRLADETQYF. In DNA, the CDR3 is TGCAGTGCTTTCCGACTAGCTGATGAGACCCAGTACTTC.